This T cell receptor beta chain was sequenced during a study of T cells after yellow fever vaccination. TCRdb passed the 5' RACE reads through MiXCR, listing each CDR3 protein once. In the table there are 200,000 to 250,000 distinct CDR3 sequences, less than 8.5% of which are singletons. V was cut by 2 bases and J by 8 bases, with 16 bases left in between. Germline V gene sequence: CDR1 LNHDA, CDR2 SQIVND (reference sequence). This CDR3 comprises 15 residues. This clonotype was seen ten or more times. The J gene is TRBJ2-1, the V gene TRBV19; the D gene could be TRBD1 or TRBD2 (5 bases each). This receptor was taken from a man aged 30 to 39 who received the YFV17D yellow fever vaccine. The sequences come from CD4+ T cells sorted from PBMCs, collected 15 days after the yellow fever booster vaccination. The DNA of the CDR3 is TGTGCCAGTAGTATATGGGGACCTACGGACGATGAGCAGTTCTTC. This codes for CASSIWGPTDDEQFF.